What follows are 28 T cell receptor beta chains derived from one specimen sequenced in a study of blood T cell repertoires in COVID-19. Sequencing used immunoSEQ multiplex PCR; TCRdb keeps in-frame clones, though not all of them. Found here are more than 300,000 clones, roughly 87% of them singletons; the top ten hold less than 6%. Source material: PBMCs or T cells enriched from blood (not recorded which). All receptors come from a woman aged 25 to 39 who had recovered from COVID-19.

This chain joins TRBV10-3 and TRBJ2-1; possible D gene TRBD2, 5 bases. Between the trimmed V and J ends, which lost 4 bases and 6 bases, there was a span of 19 bases. CDR1 and CDR2 from the germline V gene are ENHRY and SYGVKD. The CDR3 loop spans 16 amino acids. In DNA, the CDR3 is TGTGCCATCAGTGTGGTCCTGGCTAGCACCATCAATGAGCAGTTCTTC. It specifies CAISVVLASTINEQFF.

This chain links TRBV11-2 with TRBJ1-4; D call uncertain. V was cut by 1 base and J by 8 bases, with 11 bases left in between. The CDR3 contains 14 residues. Germline assignment: CDR1 SGHAT and CDR2 FQNNGV. In DNA, the CDR3 is TGTGCCAGCAGCTTAGCGGGAACTGGCGAAAAACTGTTTTTT. It yields the protein CASSLAGTGEKLFF.

Regarding this clone: The same CDR3 is also encoded by other DNA sequences in this sample. The V and J genes are TRBV30 and TRBJ2-7; tentatively, D is TRBD2 (5 bases). The CDR3 contains 12 residues. Germline assignment: CDR1 GTSNPN and CDR2 SVGIG (reference sequence). Trimming stripped 4 bases from V and 1 base from J, with 8 bases between. Here the CDR3 DNA reads TGTGCCTGGACCTCGGGGTCCTACGAGCAGTACTTC. Its translation is CAWTSGSYEQYF.

The V call is TRBV6-5, the J call TRBJ2-2; D is unclear. CDR1 is MNHEY, CDR2 SVGAGI, per germline. Trimming pared 6 bases from V and 4 bases from J, leaving 9 bases between. The CDR3 is made up of 13 amino acids. CDR3 coding DNA: TGTGCCAGCAGCCGTTCTAGCACCGGGGAGCTGTTTTTT. Translation: CASSRSSTGELFF.

The chain has TRBV2 and TRBJ1-1; 9 nucleotides match TRBD1. Germline V gene sequence: CDR1 SNHLY, CDR2 FYNNEI. V shed 5 bases and J 4 bases; nucleotides not matched to a gene: 2. The CDR3 is 13 amino acids. The CDR3 bases are TGTGCCAGCAGTCAGACAGGGGGCACTGAAGCTTTCTTT. Protein product: CASSQTGGTEAFF.

V gene TRBV19 combines with J gene TRBJ1-4; D is perhaps TRBD1 (5 bases). The germline gives CDR1 LNHDA, CDR2 SQIVND (reference sequence). V was clipped by 0 bases and J by 5 bases, with 13 bases between them. This CDR3 comprises 16 residues. For the CDR3, the DNA is TGTGCCAGTAGTATAGATGGAGGGGCAGGGAATGAAAAACTGTTTTTT. It specifies CASSIDGGAGNEKLFF.

The V call is TRBV5-1, the J call TRBJ1-5, with TRBD1 identical over 9 bases. The CDR3 consists of 13 residues. With V trimmed by 4 bases and J by 6 bases, 2 bases remained unmatched. The V gene's germline CDR1 is SGHRS and CDR2 YFSETQ. The CDR3 coding sequence is TGCGCCAGCAGCATGGGACAGGGTCAGCCCCAGCATTTT. Translating it yields CASSMGQGQPQHF.

The J gene is TRBJ2-7, the V gene TRBV9; 10 bases are a match to TRBD1. This CDR3 region has 17 residues. The V gene end was trimmed by 0 bases and the J gene end by 3 bases; junction bases not matched to a gene: 9. Per germline, CDR1 SGDLS and CDR2 YYNGEE. The CDR3 sequence is CASSVADRGRGVYEQYF. The CDR3 DNA reads as TGTGCCAGCAGCGTAGCCGACAGGGGGCGCGGTGTCTACGAGCAGTACTTC. The entire variable domain, with the rest obtained from reference TRBV9 and TRBJ2-7, is as follows: DSGVTQTPKHLITATGQRVTLRCSPRSGDLSVYWYQQSLDQGLQFLIQYYNGEERAKGNILERFSAQQFPDLHSELNLSSLELGDSALYFCASSVADRGRGVYEQYFGPGTRLTVT.

In this sample, this clone turned up once. The chain recombines TRBV20-1 with TRBJ2-3; TRBD2 matches 9 bases. V lost 3 bases to trimming and J lost 4 bases; unmatched junction nucleotides: 8. This CDR3 comprises 15 residues. Germline loops: CDR1 DFQATT, CDR2 SNEGSKA (reference sequence). DNA of the CDR3: TGCAGTGCTAGTTTCGGCGGGGGGGCCGCAGATACGCAGTATTTT. It is translated as CSASFGGGAADTQYF.

This chain connects TRBV29-1 to TRBJ1-1; the match to TRBD1 covers 8 bases. Germline V gives CDR1 SQVTM, CDR2 ANQGSEA. V shed 7 bases and J 3 bases; nucleotides not matched to a gene: 4. The CDR3 runs 12 residues. DNA for the CDR3: TGCAGCGCCCACAGGGGGGACACTGAAGCTTTCTTT. Protein sequence: CSAHRGDTEAFF.

This clone came up a few times. V gene TRBV7-2 combines with J gene TRBJ2-1; perhaps TRBD1 as D (5 bases). CDR1 is SGHTA and CDR2 is FQGNSA in the germline V gene. This CDR3 has 17 amino acids. The V gene lost 1 base and the J gene lost 2 bases, with 15 bases spanning the gap. DNA of the CDR3: TGTGCCAGCAGCTTAGGAGGTAGGGGCCTTCCCTACAATGAGCAGTTCTTC. As protein: CASSLGGRGLPYNEQFF. Combining the CDR3 with reference TRBV7-2 and TRBJ2-1 gives the whole variable domain GAGVSQSPSNKVTEKGKDVELRCDPISGHTALYWYRQSLGQGLEFLIYFQGNSAPDKSGLPSDRFSAERTGGSVSTLTIQRTQQEDSAVYLCASSLGGRGLPYNEQFFGPGTRLTVL.

This clone showed up just once. This chain's CDR3 is CASSDLAGGNTEAFF. The CDR3, as DNA: TGTGCCAGCAGTGATCTGGCGGGAGGGAACACTGAAGCTTTCTTT. This chain uses TRBV6-1 with TRBJ1-1; no definite D call. The V gene's germline CDR1 is MNHNS and CDR2 SASEGT. CDR3 size: 15 residues. The V end was cut by 3 bases, the J end by 1 base, with 12 bases between.

The chain has TRBV6-6 and TRBJ1-3, with D perhaps matching TRBD1 (6 bases). There are 13 residues in the CDR3. The ends were cut back, 6 bases at V and 6 bases at J, with 12 bases in the middle. Germline V lookup: CDR1 MNHNY, CDR2 SVGAGI (reference sequence). Here the CDR3 reads CASSQDRENTIYF. The CDR3 DNA sequence: TGTGCCAGCAGCCAGGACAGAGAAAACACCATATATTTT.

The chain recombines TRBV29-1 with TRBJ2-7, with 7 bases aligning to TRBD1. The CDR3 length is 13 residues. CDR1 and CDR2 (germline): SQVTM, ANQGSEA. V shed 7 bases and J 6 bases; nucleotides not matched to a gene: 12. The CDR3 DNA reads as TGCAGCGCCCAGCTAGGGACAGTAACCGAGCAGTACTTC. As protein: CSAQLGTVTEQYF.

This rearrangement joins TRBV27 to TRBJ2-3, with TRBD2 matching 8 bases. The trim removed 3 bases at V and 6 bases at J, leaving 8 bases unmatched. CDR3 length: 15 amino acids. The germline V gene encodes CDR1 MNHEY and CDR2 SMNVEV (reference sequence). For the CDR3, the DNA is TGTGCCAGCAGTTTTATGCGGGGGGTGGGGGATACGCAGTATTTT. It yields the protein CASSFMRGVGDTQYF.

The chain links TRBV24-1 to TRBJ2-1; 8 bases are shared with TRBD1. The CDR3 has 15 residues. J gave up 8 bases and V 3 bases, and 8 bases lay outside the gene matches. CDR1 KGHDR and CDR2 SFDVKD come from the germline V gene. Written as DNA, the CDR3 is TGTGCCACCAGTGATCGGACAGGGCCCGCCTATGAGCAGTTCTTC. Amino acid sequence: CATSDRTGPAYEQFF.

This clone was counted ten times or more. The chain links TRBV30 to TRBJ2-7, with D possibly TRBD2 on 6 matching bases. Germline V gene lookup returns CDR1 GTSNPN and CDR2 SVGIG (reference sequence). The germline V and J ends were trimmed by 6 bases and 1 base, with 10 bases remaining between them. CDR3 size: 12 residues. CDR3 protein: CACRAGSYEQYF. CDR3 nucleotides: TGTGCCTGCCGGGCGGGGTCCTACGAGCAGTACTTC. Full variable domain (outside the CDR3, taken from reference TRBV30 and TRBJ2-7): SQTIHQWPATLVQPVGSPLSLECTVEGTSNPNLYWYRQAAGRGLQLLFYSVGIGQISSEVPQNLSASRPQDRQFILSSKKLLLSDSGFYLCACRAGSYEQYFGPGTRLTVT.

This clone is deemed medium-sized. This chain links TRBV19 with TRBJ2-1, with D uncertain. The V end was cut by 3 bases, the J end by 8 bases, with 14 bases between. The CDR3 runs 14 residues. Per germline, CDR1 LNHDA and CDR2 SQIVND (reference sequence). Here the CDR3 reads CASSIGFPGYEQFF. The DNA of the CDR3 is TGTGCCAGTAGTATCGGGTTCCCTGGTTATGAGCAGTTCTTC.

The DNA for the CDR3 is TGTGCCAGCAGCTTCCTCGACAGGGTCTACGAGCAGTACTTC. It translates to CASSFLDRVYEQYF. The gene calls are TRBV11-2 and TRBJ2-7; 7 bases are a match to TRBD1. The CDR3 consists of 14 residues. CDR1 is SGHAT and CDR2 is FQNNGV in the germline V gene. With V trimmed by 3 bases and J by 3 bases, 5 bases remained unmatched.

V is TRBV18 and J is TRBJ1-6; D not certain. The CDR3 length is 16 residues. The V end was cut by 1 base, the J end by 6 bases, with 13 bases between. CDR1 KGHSH and CDR2 LQKENI come from the germline V gene. CDR3 in DNA: TGTGCCAGCTCACCACAGCTGGGCCGGGGTAATTCACCCCTCCACTTT. Its translation: CASSPQLGRGNSPLHF.

This chain joins TRBV24-1 and TRBJ2-3; D uncertain. V was clipped by 5 bases and J by 3 bases, with 14 bases between them. Germline V gives CDR1 KGHDR, CDR2 SFDVKD. This CDR3 is 15 amino acids long. CDR3 bases: TGTGCCACCAGTGCAGCCGGTAGCCAAACAGATACGCAGTATTTT. As protein: CATSAAGSQTDTQYF.

The gene calls are TRBV6-2 or TRBV6-3 and TRBJ2-7, with TRBD1 matching 10 bases. Looked up from germline, CDR1 is MNHEY and CDR2 is SVGEGT. Trimming removed 4 bases from V and 1 base from J; junction bases left unmatched: 1. This CDR3 is 14 amino acids long. The CDR3 DNA follows: TGTGCCAGCAGTTGGGGACAGGGGTCCTACGAGCAGTACTTC. Amino acids: CASSWGQGSYEQYF.

The genes are TRBV7-8 and TRBJ2-7; 13 nucleotides agree with TRBD2. This CDR3 spans 17 amino acids. Trimming took 5 bases from V and 0 from J; bases not matched to a gene: 7. Germline assignment: CDR1 SGHVS and CDR2 FQNEAQ. CDR3 in DNA: TGTGCCAGCAGCAAACTAGCGGGGGGGTTAAGCTCCTACGAGCAGTACTTC. Amino acid sequence: CASSKLAGGLSSYEQYF.

The chain employs TRBV30 and TRBJ2-5, with TRBD2 matching over 9 bases. This CDR3 spans 15 amino acids. J gave up 5 bases and V 3 bases, and 10 bases lay outside the gene matches. CDR1 GTSNPN and CDR2 SVGIG come from the germline V gene (reference sequence). The CDR3 nucleotides are TGTGCCTGGAGCTTAGCGGGGGCGGGGCGGGAGACCCAGTACTTC. Translated, it gives CAWSLAGAGRETQYF.

This sequence joins TRBV5-4 and TRBJ1-2; 10 nucleotides agree with TRBD1. The CDR3 totals 15 residues. Unmatched junction bases numbered 12, after V lost 4 bases and J lost 9 bases. CDR1 and CDR2 (germline): SGHNT, YYREEE (reference sequence). The CDR3 bases are TGTGCCAGCAGCGGACCGGGACAGGGGACCGGTAGCTACACCTTC. The encoded protein is CASSGPGQGTGSYTF.

The V call is TRBV18, the J call TRBJ2-7; D gene unclear. CDR1 is KGHSH and CDR2 is LQKENI in the germline V gene. CDR3 size: 14 residues. Trimming pared 2 bases from V and 0 bases from J, leaving 8 bases between. In nucleotides, the CDR3 is TGTGCCAGCTCACCAAGTCGCAGCTCCTACGAGCAGTACTTC. This codes for CASSPSRSSYEQYF.

V and J are TRBV3-1 (or the pseudogene TRBV3-2) and TRBJ1-5; D uncertain. V was clipped by 0 bases and J by 7 bases, with 13 bases between them. This CDR3 comprises 15 residues. CDR1 and CDR2 (germline): LGHDT, YNNKEL (reference sequence). The CDR3 spells CASSQDLAGGQPQHF. As DNA, the CDR3 is TGTGCCAGCAGCCAAGATCTGGCCGGCGGCCAGCCCCAGCATTTT.

The gene calls are TRBV6-6 and TRBJ1-2, with 8 bases aligning to TRBD1. From germline, CDR1 is MNHNY and CDR2 SVGAGI (reference sequence). Losses at the gene ends were 7 bases for V and 7 bases for J; bases not matched to a gene: 5. The length of the CDR3 is 12 residues. The CDR3 nucleotides are TGTGCCAGCAAGGACAGGGTCGGTGGCTACACCTTC. This codes for CASKDRVGGYTF.